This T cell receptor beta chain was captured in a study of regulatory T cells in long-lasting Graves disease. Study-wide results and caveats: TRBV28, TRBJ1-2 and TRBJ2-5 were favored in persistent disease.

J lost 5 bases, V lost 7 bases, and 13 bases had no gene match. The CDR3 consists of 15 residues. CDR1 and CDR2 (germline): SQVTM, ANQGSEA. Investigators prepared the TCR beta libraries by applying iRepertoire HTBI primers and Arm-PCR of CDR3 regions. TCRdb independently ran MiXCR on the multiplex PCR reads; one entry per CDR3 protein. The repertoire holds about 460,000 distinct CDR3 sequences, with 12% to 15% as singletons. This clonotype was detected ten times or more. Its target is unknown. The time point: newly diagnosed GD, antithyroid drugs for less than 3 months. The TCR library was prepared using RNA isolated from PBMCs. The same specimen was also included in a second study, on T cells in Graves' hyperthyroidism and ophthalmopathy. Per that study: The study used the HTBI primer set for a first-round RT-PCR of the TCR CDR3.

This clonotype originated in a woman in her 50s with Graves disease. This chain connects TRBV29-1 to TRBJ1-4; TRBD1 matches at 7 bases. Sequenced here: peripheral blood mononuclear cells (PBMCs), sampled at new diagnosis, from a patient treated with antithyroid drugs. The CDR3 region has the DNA TGCAGCGCCTTGGGCGGGCAGGGGGAAAATGAAAAACTGTTTTTT. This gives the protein CSALGGQGENEKLFF.